The 3 T cell receptor beta chains presented below share a single source sample, sequenced in a study of graft-versus-host responses after intestinal transplantation. Clones were sequenced by immunoSEQ multiplex PCR, and TCRdb holds only the in-frame ones, with some missing. In the table there are more than 65,000 clones, about 90% of which are singletons. No antigen has been identified for these receptors. Specimen: unstimulated CD8+ T cells sorted from spleen or lymph node cells, collected before transplant. These receptors all come from a human donor who was the organ donor for an intestinal transplant.

In this sample, this clone turned up once. V usage is TRBV4-3 and J usage is TRBJ2-7; weak D call: TRBD2 (6 bases). Trimming removed 0 bases at V and 0 bases at J, with 9 bases between. There are 15 residues in the CDR3. Per the germline V gene, CDR1 is LGHNA and CDR2 is YSLEER. The DNA of the CDR3 is TGCGCCAGCAGCCAAGATAACGGGGGCTCCTACGAGCAGTACTTC. Translation: CASSQDNGGSYEQYF.

This chain links TRBV2 with TRBJ2-5; perhaps TRBD2 as D (6 bases). The J call may be in error: the DNA end matches TRBJ2-7 better. The CDR3 length is 15 residues. CDR1 is SNHLY, CDR2 FYNNEI, per germline. CDR3 bases: TGTGCCAGCACGGGGGTTGAGGATGGGTCCTACGAGCAGTACTTC. Translation gives CASTGVEDGSYEQYF.

The chain recombines TRBV6-6 with TRBJ1-2; D not resolved. From germline, CDR1 is MNHNY and CDR2 SVGAGI (reference sequence). This CDR3 is 10 amino acids long. Trimming shortened V by 10 bases and J by 6 bases, and 9 bases separated the two germline ends. The DNA of the CDR3 is TGTGCCATAGAAGAGGATGGCTACACCTTC. The encoded protein is CAIEEDGYTF.